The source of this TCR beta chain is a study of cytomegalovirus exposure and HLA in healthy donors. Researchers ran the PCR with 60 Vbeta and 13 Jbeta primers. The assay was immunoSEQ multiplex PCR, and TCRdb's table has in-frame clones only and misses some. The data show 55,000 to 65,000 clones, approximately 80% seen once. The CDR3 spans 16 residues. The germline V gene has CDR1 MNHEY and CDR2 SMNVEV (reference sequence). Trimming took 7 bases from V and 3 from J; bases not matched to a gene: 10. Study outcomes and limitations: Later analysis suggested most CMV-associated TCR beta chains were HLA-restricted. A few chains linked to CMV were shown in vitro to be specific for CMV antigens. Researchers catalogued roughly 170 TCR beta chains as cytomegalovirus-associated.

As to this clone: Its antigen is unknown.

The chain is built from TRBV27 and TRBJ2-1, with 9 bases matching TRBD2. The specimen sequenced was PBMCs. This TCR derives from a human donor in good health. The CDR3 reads CASTIRRTSDYNEQFF. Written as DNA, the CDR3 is TGTGCCAGCACGATTAGGAGGACTAGCGACTACAATGAGCAGTTCTTC.